This T cell receptor beta chain was documented in a study of control samples from healthy donors and cancer patients. The data were produced by immunoSEQ multiplex PCR, yet TCRdb's version contains in-frame clones alone and is incomplete. The sample shows more than 85,000 clones, 65% to 85% of them seen only once. This receptor was taken from a man aged 65 to 79 with lung cancer. The sample was PBMCs.

This CDR3 reads CASSLSDGPGEAFF. In nucleotides, the CDR3 is TGTGCCAGCAGTTTATCGGATGGGCCGGGTGAAGCTTTCTTT. V usage is TRBV27 and J usage is TRBJ1-1; D is ambiguous. The CDR3 has 14 amino acids. Trimming pared 0 bases from V and 7 bases from J, leaving 12 bases between. CDR1 and CDR2 from the germline V gene are MNHEY and SMNVEV (reference sequence).